What follows is one TCR beta chain and its context. This sample was taken from a study of blood T cell repertoires in COVID-19. Study details: Collection of acute and convalescent COVID-19 samples took place in the United States, Italy and Spain.

Authors' methods: The authors estimated nucleated cell counts from reference gene primer amplification. Sequenced by immunoSEQ multiplex PCR; TCRdb stores in-frame clones only, minus some. V, J and clone size were drawn from that table, and D and trimming were deduced from the DNA. The sample shows about 35,000 clones, roughly 80% of them seen only once. The germline V gene has CDR1 SGHDT and CDR2 YYEEEE. This CDR3 contains 17 residues. The V and J ends lost 4 bases and 2 bases respectively, with 20 bases between them. The rearrangement links TRBV5-6 to TRBJ2-3, with TRBD1 as a possible D gene (5 bases). The receptor was isolated from a man over 45 with acute or convalescent COVID-19. The sequenced sample consisted of peripheral blood. CDR3 DNA sequence: TGTGCCAGCAGCCCTCTCATCAAGACAGACTCCACAGATACGCAGTATTTT. As protein: CASSPLIKTDSTDTQYF.